The clone carrying this T cell receptor (beta chain) has just one count. The sample is drawn from a study of blood T cell repertoires in COVID-19. V shed 3 bases and J 5 bases; nucleotides not matched to a gene: 9. The CDR3 totals 16 residues. Germline assignment: CDR1 SGHAT and CDR2 FQNNGV. Data came from immunoSEQ multiplex PCR; TCRdb stores just in-frame clones and leaves some out. The data show about 250,000 clones, around nine tenths seen once. This receptor was obtained from a woman in her thirties with acute COVID-19. The genes are TRBV11-2 and TRBJ1-4; 7 bases match TRBD1. Sequenced sample: PBMCs or T cells enriched from blood (not recorded which). In nucleotides, the CDR3 is TGTGCCAGCAGCTTTCGCGCGAGACAGGGAAATGAAAAACTGTTTTTT. Protein sequence: CASSFRARQGNEKLFF.